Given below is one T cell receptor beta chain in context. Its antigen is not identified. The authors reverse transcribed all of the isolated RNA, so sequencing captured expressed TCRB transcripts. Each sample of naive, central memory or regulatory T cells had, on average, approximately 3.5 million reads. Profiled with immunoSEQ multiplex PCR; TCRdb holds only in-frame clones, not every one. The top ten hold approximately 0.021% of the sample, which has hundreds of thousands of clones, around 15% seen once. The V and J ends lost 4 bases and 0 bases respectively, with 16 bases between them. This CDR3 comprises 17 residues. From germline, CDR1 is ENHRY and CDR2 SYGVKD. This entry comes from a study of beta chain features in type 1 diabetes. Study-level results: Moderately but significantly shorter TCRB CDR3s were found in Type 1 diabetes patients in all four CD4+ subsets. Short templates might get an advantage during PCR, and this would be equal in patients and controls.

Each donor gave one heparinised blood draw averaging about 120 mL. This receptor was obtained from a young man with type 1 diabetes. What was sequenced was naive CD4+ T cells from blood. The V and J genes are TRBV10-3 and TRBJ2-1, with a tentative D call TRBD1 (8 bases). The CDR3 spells CAISVLQGDYSYNEQFF. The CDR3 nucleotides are TGTGCCATCAGTGTGTTACAGGGGGACTACTCCTACAATGAGCAGTTCTTC.